This T cell receptor (beta chain) is drawn from a study of blood T cell repertoires in COVID-19 (TCRdb year 2020). Study-level background: Samples covering the acute and convalescent phases of COVID-19 were provided by collaborators in the United States, Italy and Spain. HLA class I and class II types, where available, came from metadata supplied by the sample provider rather than from assay-based typing. The prospective study material was composed of cDNA or gDNA derived from T cells, B-cell-depleted T cells, or PBMCs. Samples came from the ongoing ImmuneRACE study (first 160 participants) plus 1,254 subjects from 6 global collaborators. Sample metadata almost always included a de-identified subject ID, COVID-19 status, age in years and sex. Subjects who had been exposed to COVID-19, were actively infected with it, or had recovered from it provided the deeply sampled blood TCRbeta repertoires that made up the dataset. The repertoires were released in a freely available public database intended as a resource for research on the immune response to SARS-CoV-2.

CDR1 and CDR2 were assigned from the germline V gene as SGHTA and FQGNSA. V loses 10 bases of germline sequence and J loses 3 bases, and the interval between the two ends is 13 bases. The CDR3 runs 13 amino acids, cysteine and phenylalanine included. Only the CDR3 part of the read is kept: 39 bases, read in frame from the first base. What the work shows at the level of the full study, not this receptor alone: How much clinical and demographic metadata was included differed by source and by participant, and the metadata was provided uncurated.

TCRbeta CDR3 regions were amplified from genomic DNA by means of the immunoSEQ Assay, a bias-controlled multiplex PCR. The original methods were these. Within the assay, amplification of reference gene primers was used to estimate how many nucleated cells each sample contained. Sequence reads were collapsed and filtered to measure the absolute abundance of every unique TCRbeta CDR3 rearrangement. For each sample, productive Simpson clonality was calculated as the square root of Simpson's diversity index over productive rearrangements. TCRdb limited this immuneACCESS table to in-frame rearrangements with V and J called. A share of clones is missing; checked studies link under half to unresolved V genes, and the rest is unexplained. The D gene and trimming were derived from the DNA, and the V and J assignments and clone size from that table. A total of 97,000 or so clones appear in this sample, over 80% of them only once. The ten largest clones represent around 18% of the sample.

The collaborating institutions used their own protocols to collect whole blood in K2EDTA tubes. For TCRbeta analysis, collaborator samples were shipped as frozen whole blood, as isolated PBMCs, or as DNA extracted from either sample type. With respect to this clone: The clone's antigen remains unknown. No qualities accompany the bases; no much larger clone lies one base away.

This receptor chain uses TRBV7-2 and TRBJ1-5, with TRBD1 as a weak D call on 5 bases. Sequencing was done on a sample of peripheral blood. The sequence was collected from a man older than 75 with acute or convalescent COVID-19. The CDR3: CATTQGLNQPQHF. In nucleotides, the sequence is TGTGCCACCACCCAGGGACTCAATCAGCCCCAGCATTTT. Joined to the reference TRBV7-2 and TRBJ1-5 proteins, this CDR3 gives the full variable domain: GAGVSQSPSNKVTEKGKDVELRCDPISGHTALYWYRQSLGQGLEFLIYFQGNSAPDKSGLPSDRFSAERTGGSVSTLTIQRTQQEDSAVYLCATTQGLNQPQHFGDGTRLSIL.